The entry below describes one T cell receptor beta chain. This receptor's antigen is unknown. Per-base qualities were not stored, and no clone one base away is much larger. These data come from a study of blood T cell repertoires in COVID-19 (dated by TCRdb to the early 2020s). With respect to the entire study: Samples from collaborators originated in the United States, Italy and Spain and spanned both the acute and convalescent phases of COVID-19. The prospective study material was composed of cDNA or gDNA derived from T cells, B-cell-depleted T cells, or PBMCs. Subjects who had been exposed to COVID-19, were actively infected with it, or had recovered from it provided the deeply sampled blood TCRbeta repertoires that made up the dataset. The repertoires were released in a freely available public database intended as a resource for research on the immune response to SARS-CoV-2. Samples were obtained from the ongoing ImmuneRACE study (first 160 participants) and from 950 to 1,500 subjects provided by 6 global collaborators. The sample metadata nearly always contained a de-identified subject ID, COVID-19 status, age in years and sex. HLA class I and class II types, where available, came from metadata supplied by the sample provider rather than from assay-based typing.

The immunoSEQ Assay, a bias-controlled multiplex PCR, was used to amplify TCRbeta CDR3 regions from genomic DNA. From the authors' description of their analysis: The number of nucleated cells in each sample was estimated from the amplification of reference gene primers within the assay. Sequence reads were collapsed and filtered to measure the absolute abundance of every unique TCRbeta CDR3 rearrangement. For each sample, productive Simpson clonality was calculated as the square root of Simpson's diversity index across productive rearrangements. This immuneACCESS table, as held by TCRdb, lists in-frame sequences with V and J called but not all clones. Of the missing ones, under half trace to an unresolved V gene in checked studies; the others have no known cause. D and trimming were read from the DNA, whereas the V and J calls and clone size are those reported in that table. The sample table records approximately 360,000 clones; roughly 90% of these occur just once. 6.5% of the sample is taken by the ten largest.

According to the germline V gene, CDR1 reads SGHTA and CDR2 reads FQGTGA. The CDR3 covers 15 residues, taking in both the cysteine and the phenylalanine. Just the 45-base CDR3 DNA is kept, in frame starting at base 1. Clipping removes 2 bases from V and 12 bases from J, with 12 as the unmatched junction base count. The investigation overall reported the following: The amount of clinical and demographic metadata varied by source and participant and was provided uncurated.

Collaborating institutions collected whole blood in K2EDTA tubes following their own protocols. For TCRbeta analysis, collaborators shipped samples in one of three forms: frozen whole blood, isolated PBMCs, or DNA extracted from either of those sample types. The chain uses TRBV7-3 and TRBJ2-4, and 8 junctional nucleotides match TRBD1. The source material was peripheral blood. The origin of this receptor is a man aged 18 to 29 with active or convalescent COVID-19. Here the CDR3 is given as CASSLSSLGTGTQYF. The sequenced DNA is TGTGCCAGCAGCTTATCCTCATTAGGGACAGGCACTCAGTACTTC.